The source of this T cell receptor beta chain is a study of shared clonotypes between healthy human individuals. Study observations and caveats: Limited genetic and exposure-history diversity came from having few donors.

The assay was immunoSEQ multiplex PCR, and TCRdb's table has in-frame clones only and misses some. Among about 2,200,000 clones listed, roughly 91% were seen once. The CDR3 extends over 15 amino acids. Germline assignment: CDR1 MDHEN and CDR2 SYDVKM. The V gene end was trimmed by 1 base and the J gene end by 6 bases; junction bases not matched to a gene: 5. A word on this clone: The antigen is unknown.

Naive CD8 populations comprised CD45RO-negative cells positively selected for CCR7, excluding terminally differentiated effector memory CD45RA+ cells. The clonotype originates from a man younger than 35 in good health. Some clones in this sample may be carry-over from other donors' samples. Sequencing used naive CD8+ T cells from PBMCs. This sequence joins TRBV28 and TRBJ2-2, with 7 bases lining up with TRBD2. CDR3 in amino acids: CASSLSAGRAGELFF. CDR3 nucleotide sequence: TGTGCCAGCAGTTTATCGGCAGGGAGGGCCGGGGAGCTGTTTTTT. Full variable domain (rest looked up from reference TRBV28 and TRBJ2-2): DVKVTQSSRYLVKRTGEKVFLECVQDMDHENMFWYRQDPGLGLRLIYFSYDVKMKEKGDIPEGYSVSREKKERFSLILESASTNQTSMYLCASSLSAGRAGELFFGEGSRLTVL.